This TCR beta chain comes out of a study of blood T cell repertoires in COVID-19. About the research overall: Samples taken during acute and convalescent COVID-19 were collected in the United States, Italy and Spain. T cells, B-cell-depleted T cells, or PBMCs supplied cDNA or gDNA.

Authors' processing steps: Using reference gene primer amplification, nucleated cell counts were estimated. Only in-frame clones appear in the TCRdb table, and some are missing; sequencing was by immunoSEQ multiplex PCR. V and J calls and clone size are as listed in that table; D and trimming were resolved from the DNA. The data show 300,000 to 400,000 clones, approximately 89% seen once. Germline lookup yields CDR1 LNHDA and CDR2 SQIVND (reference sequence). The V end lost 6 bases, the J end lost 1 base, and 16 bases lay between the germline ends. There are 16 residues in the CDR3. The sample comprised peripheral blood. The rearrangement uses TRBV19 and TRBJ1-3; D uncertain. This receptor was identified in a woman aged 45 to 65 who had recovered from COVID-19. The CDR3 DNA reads TGTGCCAGTAGGGACGGCGGGTTAACGTCTGGAAACACCATATATTTT. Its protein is CASRDGGLTSGNTIYF.